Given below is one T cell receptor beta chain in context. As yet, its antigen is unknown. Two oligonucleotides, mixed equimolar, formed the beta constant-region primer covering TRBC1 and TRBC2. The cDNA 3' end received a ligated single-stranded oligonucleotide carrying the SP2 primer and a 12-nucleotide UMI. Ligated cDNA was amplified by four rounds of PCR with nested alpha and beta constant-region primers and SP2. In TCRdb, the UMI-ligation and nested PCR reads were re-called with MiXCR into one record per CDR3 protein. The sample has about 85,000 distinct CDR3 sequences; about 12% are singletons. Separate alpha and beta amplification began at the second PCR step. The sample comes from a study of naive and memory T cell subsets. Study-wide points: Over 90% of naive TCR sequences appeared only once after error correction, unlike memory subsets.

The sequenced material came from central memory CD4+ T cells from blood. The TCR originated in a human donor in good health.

The CDR3 sequence is CASSWDRTDTQYF. In DNA, the CDR3 is TGTGCCAGCAGCTGGGACAGAACAGATACGCAGTATTTT. This chain links TRBV7-8 with TRBJ2-3; 7 positions match TRBD1. CDR3 length: 13 amino acids. V trimming: 4 bases; J trimming: 3 bases; junction bases outside the gene matches: 1. CDR1 SGHVS and CDR2 FQNEAQ come from the germline V gene.